This TCR beta chain was sequenced in a study of memory CD4+ T cells and cytomegalovirus serostatus (dated by TCRdb to the late 2010s). In terms of the full investigation: The cohort included approximately 35 healthy adults from Belgium, of whom 9 were CMV seropositive and 24 were CMV seronegative. The study sequenced CD4+ memory TCRbeta repertoires of a Belgian cohort with known cytomegalovirus serostatus to replicate a published TCR-based CMV serostatus classifier.

From cysteine to phenylalanine, the CDR3 is 16 amino acids long. Only the CDR3 DNA is retained, 48 bases long and in frame from the first base. V trim: 4 bases; J trim: 7 bases; unmatched bases: 11. Looking up the germline V gene (reference sequence) yields CDR1 GTSNPN and CDR2 SVGIG. Broader findings and caveats from the paper: The results were read as suggesting that the CMV-associated TCR signature is, for the most part, present in the CD4+ memory repertoire. Among the 164 previously reported CMV-associated TCRbeta sequences, 65 to 85 showed up in the CD4+ memory repertoires, with each one found in between one and five individuals. Only CD4+CD45RO+ memory cells were sequenced, unlike the original study, which covered naive and memory CD4+ and CD8+ populations. On the Belgian cohort, the classifier based on the original framework reached a median bootstrapped AUC of 0.95, with a 95% CI of 0.76-1.00. For predicting CMV serostatus, the median bootstrapped AUC was about 0.94 using the original framework and about 0.9 using a US-trained random forest.

In regard to this clone: Its antigen specificity is not known. Within one base of it there is no much larger clone, and no base qualities were kept.

Genomic DNA was extracted from sorted cells with the Quick-DNA Microprep Kit. Amplification of TCRbeta DNA was done with the immunoSEQ hsTCRbeta kit, following the protocol from the manufacturer. TCRbeta libraries were sequenced on an Illumina MiSeq instrument. As for the authors' bioinformatics: Following removal of out-of-frame sequences, some 2,200,000 distinct TCRbeta sequences were retained, with an average of roughly 67,000 per individual. Two values were used to score each individual: the count of 150 to 200 previously reported CMV-associated TCRbeta sequences and the total count of productive distinct TCRbeta sequences. A beta-binomial model was reimplemented in Python, and scikit-learn random forests with default parameters were trained on US cohort data. Classifier performance on the Belgian cohort was summarized as median AUC with percentile confidence intervals over 10,000 bootstrap iterations. This immuneACCESS table, as held by TCRdb, lists in-frame sequences with V and J called but not all clones. Of the missing ones, under half trace to an unresolved V gene in checked studies; the others have no known cause. The D gene and trimming were derived from the DNA, and the V and J assignments and clone size from that table. The sample records about 82,000 clones, around 80% of which are singletons. The top ten constitute around 0.78% of the sample.

A FACSAria II was used to sort memory CD4+ T cells, defined as single viable CD3+CD4+CD8-CD45RO+ cells. To determine CMV serostatus, a Roche Elecsys assay was used that detects serum IgG against CMV pp150, pp28, p38 and p52. After thawing, total CD4+ T cells were enriched by positive selection with CD4 magnetic microbeads. The samples came from a different study that was designed specifically to examine the CD4+ T cell memory repertoire. Peripheral blood mononuclear cells were isolated and cryopreserved according to standard operating procedures, and serum was stored at -80 degrees C. CD3-PerCP (BW264/56), CD4-APC (RPA-T4), CD45RO-PE (UCHT1) and CD8-Pacific Orange (3B5) antibodies were used for staining, and non-viable cells were excluded with Sytox blue.

The TCR originated in an adult in good health and CMV-seronegative. The chain employs TRBV30 and TRBJ1-6, with 9 bases aligning to TRBD1. Specimen: memory CD4+ T cells from blood. The DNA is as follows: TGTGCCTGGACCAGAAGGACAGGGGCCTCGAATTCACCCCTCCACTTT. Translation gives CAWTRRTGASNSPLHF. This CDR3, with the reference TRBV30 and TRBJ1-6 proteins standing in past its ends, gives the full variable domain SQTIHQWPATLVQPVGSPLSLECTVEGTSNPNLYWYRQAAGRGLQLLFYSVGIGQISSEVPQNLSASRPQDRQFILSSKKLLLSDSGFYLCAWTRRTGASNSPLHFGNGTRLTVT.